These 19 T cell receptor beta chains were sequenced from one sample in a study of blood T cell repertoires in COVID-19. This table comes from immunoSEQ multiplex PCR, and its TCRdb copy is limited to in-frame clones, with some not included. The table includes 200,000 to 300,000 clones, around 83% detected once. Sequences were obtained from peripheral blood. Receptors originate from a man aged 35 to 55 who had recovered from COVID-19.

A word on this clone: This may arise from a read error, as a much more abundant clone is one base away. The rearrangement uses TRBV6-2 or TRBV6-3 and TRBJ2-5; 9 bases line up with TRBD1. The CDR3 has 13 amino acids. The ends lost 6 bases at V and 3 bases at J; junction bases unmatched: 2. CDR1 is MNHEY, CDR2 SVGEGT, per germline. The CDR3 loop reads CASSRDREETQYF. CDR3 nucleotide sequence: TGTGCCAGCAGCCGGGACAGGGAAGAGACCCAGTACTTC.

The chain links TRBV29-1 to TRBJ1-1; 7 bases match TRBD1. Germline CDR1 SQVTM, CDR2 ANQGSEA. V lost 4 bases and J lost 7; bases outside the gene matches: 12. This CDR3 region has 14 residues. CDR3 in amino acids: CSVAPLRQGIEAFF. DNA of the CDR3: TGCAGCGTTGCCCCCCTGAGACAGGGAATTGAAGCTTTCTTT.

This chain uses TRBV20-1 with TRBJ1-2; 7 bases line up with TRBD1. CDR3 size: 11 residues. Unmatched junction bases numbered 5, after V lost 8 bases and J lost 5 bases. The germline V gene has CDR1 DFQATT and CDR2 SNEGSKA (reference sequence). The CDR3 DNA sequence: TGCAGTACGACAGGGTATTATGGCTACACCTTC. It translates to CSTTGYYGYTF.

The chain recombines TRBV2 with TRBJ1-2; 11 positions agree with TRBD1. This CDR3 is 16 amino acids long. Germline trimming cut 4 bases from V and 6 bases from J; bases unmatched to any gene: 10. Germline V CDR1 and CDR2: SNHLY, FYNNEI. CDR3 amino acids: CASSARTGGRVDGYTF. The DNA of the CDR3 is TGTGCCAGCAGTGCAAGGACAGGGGGCCGGGTAGATGGCTACACCTTC. The full variable domain, in which reference TRBV2 and TRBJ1-2 provide the parts outside the CDR3, is EPEVTQTPSHQVTQMGQEVILRCVPISNHLYFYWYRQILGQKVEFLVSFYNNEISEKSEIFDDQFSVERPDGSNFTLKIRSTKLEDSAMYFCASSARTGGRVDGYTFGSGTRLTVV.

This chain connects TRBV11-2 to TRBJ1-4, with 9 positions matching TRBD1. Germline assignment: CDR1 SGHAT and CDR2 FQNNGV. This CDR3 has 15 amino acids. V trimming: 5 bases; J trimming: 7 bases; junction bases outside the gene matches: 8. CDR3 region: CASSPYRGRAEKLFF. The CDR3 DNA follows: TGTGCCAGCAGCCCCTACAGGGGGCGCGCTGAAAAACTGTTTTTT.

This sequence joins TRBV20-1 and TRBJ2-7; TRBD2 matches at 12 bases. CDR1 and CDR2 (germline): DFQATT, SNEGSKA (reference sequence). Trimming cost V 5 bases and J 4 bases; bases outside gene matches: 6. The CDR3 length is 14 residues. The CDR3 reads CSAGDLAGGYEQYF. CDR3 in DNA: TGCAGTGCTGGTGATCTAGCGGGAGGGTACGAGCAGTACTTC.

The V call is TRBV30, the J call TRBJ1-1; the D is unclear. Germline V gene lookup returns CDR1 GTSNPN and CDR2 SVGIG (reference sequence). Trimming shortened V by 1 base and J by 1 base, and 16 bases separated the two germline ends. CDR3 length: 16 amino acids. CDR3 amino acids: CAWSEDSWRGNTEAFF. The DNA of the CDR3 is TGTGCCTGGAGTGAGGACTCCTGGAGAGGGAACACTGAAGCTTTCTTT. Looking up the rest from reference TRBV30 and TRBJ1-1 gives the full variable domain: SQTIHQWPATLVQPVGSPLSLECTVEGTSNPNLYWYRQAAGRGLQLLFYSVGIGQISSEVPQNLSASRPQDRQFILSSKKLLLSDSGFYLCAWSEDSWRGNTEAFFGQGTRLTVV.

The chain joins TRBV7-2 to TRBJ2-1; the match to TRBD1 covers 8 bases. Germline V gene sequence: CDR1 SGHTA, CDR2 FQGNSA. J lost 8 bases, V lost 7 bases, and 4 bases had no gene match. This CDR3 has 12 residues. CDR3 residues: CASTLQGDEQFF. The CDR3 coding sequence is TGTGCCAGCACCCTACAGGGGGATGAGCAGTTCTTC.

This chain links TRBV7-6 with TRBJ2-1; TRBD2 agrees at 7 bases. The germline V gene encodes CDR1 SGHVS and CDR2 FNYEAQ. The CDR3 spans 14 residues. V lost 1 base to trimming and J lost 9 bases; unmatched junction nucleotides: 6. CDR3: CASSLGVGEGEQFF. CDR3 coding DNA: TGTGCCAGCAGCTTAGGGGTTGGGGAGGGTGAGCAGTTCTTC.

This chain joins TRBV2 and TRBJ1-6, with unresolved D. Germline V CDR1 and CDR2: SNHLY, FYNNEI. This CDR3 is 13 amino acids long. V lost 6 bases to trimming and J lost 6 bases, with 9 bases between them. CDR3: CASRATANSPLHF. CDR3 in DNA: TGTGCCAGCAGAGCAACAGCTAATTCACCCCTCCACTTT.

The chain has TRBV9 and TRBJ2-2, with D perhaps TRBD1 (5 bases). Trimming took 3 bases from V and 2 from J, leaving 14 bases between them. This CDR3 is 16 amino acids long. Germline values: CDR1 SGDLS, CDR2 YYNGEE. The CDR3 is CASSATGSYNTGELFF. CDR3 nucleotide sequence: TGTGCCAGCAGCGCCACAGGATCCTACAACACCGGGGAGCTGTTTTTT.

V gene TRBV21-1 combines with J gene TRBJ1-6; the D call in the table, TRBD1, was not verified against the DNA. TRBV21-1 is shown as a pseudogene. The CDR3 length is 19 residues. The CDR3 DNA reads TGTGCCAGCAGCAAAGCTATGGGACAGGTATCCCCCTATAATTCACCCCTCCACTTT. Translated, it gives CASSKAMGQVSPYNSPLHF.

The J gene is TRBJ2-7, the V gene TRBV7-8; 8 positions match TRBD2. V was clipped by 5 bases and J by 1 base; unmatched bases: 7. CDR1 and CDR2 (germline): SGHVS, FQNEAQ. The CDR3 contains 15 residues. The CDR3 nucleotides are TGTGCCAGCAGCCCCCGACCGGGGGGGTCCTACGAGCAGTACTTC. Protein product: CASSPRPGGSYEQYF.

The chain carries TRBV5-5 and TRBJ2-2; perhaps TRBD1 as D (5 bases). CDR1 and CDR2 (germline): SGHKS, YYEKEE (reference sequence). The CDR3 length is 16 residues. V lost 1 base and J 6 bases, leaving 16 bases between the germline ends. For the CDR3, the DNA is TGTGCCAGCAGCTTGCAATTCTCAGGGCGCGCCGGGGAGCTGTTTTTT. Its protein is CASSLQFSGRAGELFF.

This chain links TRBV7-2 with TRBJ1-2, with TRBD1 matching over 7 bases. From germline, CDR1 is SGHTA and CDR2 FQGNSA. The ends lost 0 bases at V and 3 bases at J; junction bases unmatched: 1. The CDR3 totals 14 residues. CDR3 sequence: CASSLAGTDYGYTF. DNA of the CDR3: TGTGCCAGCAGCTTAGCAGGGACAGACTATGGCTACACCTTC.

In nucleotides, the CDR3 is TGTGCCAGCAGCCAGGCGGGCTCTGGGGCCAACGTCCTGACTTTC. It translates to CASSQAGSGANVLTF. The chain combines TRBV7-2 with TRBJ2-6; D is perhaps TRBD2 (5 bases). The CDR3 sequence is 15 residues long. V shed 5 bases and J shed 0 bases, with 8 bases lying between them. CDR1 and CDR2 (germline): SGHTA, FQGNSA.

V is TRBV4-3 and J is TRBJ2-7, with D unresolved. The CDR3 is made up of 15 amino acids. The ends were cut back, 1 base at V and 2 bases at J, with 12 bases in the middle. Looked up from germline, CDR1 is LGHNA and CDR2 is YSLEER. CDR3 coding DNA: TGCGCCAGCAGCCAAGGCACTCACGAAACCTACGAGCAGTACTTC. It codes for CASSQGTHETYEQYF.

The genes are TRBV19 and TRBJ1-6; D ambiguous. Germline V lookup: CDR1 LNHDA, CDR2 SQIVND (reference sequence). The CDR3 has 16 residues. The germline V and J ends were trimmed by 7 bases and 6 bases, with 19 bases remaining between them. CDR3 sequence: CASNLGHQRSNSPLHF. The CDR3 DNA is TGTGCCAGTAATCTAGGCCACCAGAGAAGTAATTCACCCCTCCACTTT.

The rearrangement links TRBV6-2 or TRBV6-3 to TRBJ1-1; TRBD1 aligns across 8 bases. The CDR3 length is 15 residues. Trimming removed 6 bases from V and 2 bases from J; junction bases left unmatched: 8. Germline CDR1 and CDR2: MNHEY and SVGEGT. This CDR3 reads CASSTPGQDNTEAFF. In nucleotides, the CDR3 is TGTGCCAGCAGCACCCCGGGACAGGACAACACTGAAGCTTTCTTT.